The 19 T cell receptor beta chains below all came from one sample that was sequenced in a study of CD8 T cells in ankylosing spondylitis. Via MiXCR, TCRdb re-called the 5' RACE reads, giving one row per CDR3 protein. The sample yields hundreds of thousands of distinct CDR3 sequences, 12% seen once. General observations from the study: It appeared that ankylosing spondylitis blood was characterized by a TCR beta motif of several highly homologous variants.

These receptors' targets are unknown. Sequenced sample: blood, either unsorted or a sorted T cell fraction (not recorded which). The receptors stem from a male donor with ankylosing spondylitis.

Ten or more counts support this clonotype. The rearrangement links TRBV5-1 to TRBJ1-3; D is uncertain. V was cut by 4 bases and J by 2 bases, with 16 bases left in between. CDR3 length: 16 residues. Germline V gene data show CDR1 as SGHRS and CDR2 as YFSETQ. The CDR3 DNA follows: TGCGCCAGCAGCCCGACATCGACCCAAACTGGAAACACCATATATTTT. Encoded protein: CASSPTSTQTGNTIYF.

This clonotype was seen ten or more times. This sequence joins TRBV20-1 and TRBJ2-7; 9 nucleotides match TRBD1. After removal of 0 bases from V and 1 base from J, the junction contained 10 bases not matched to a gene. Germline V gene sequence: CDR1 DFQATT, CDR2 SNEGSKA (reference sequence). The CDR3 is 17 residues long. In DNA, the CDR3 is TGCAGTGCTAGAGATTTACAAGGACAGGGGTTTTCCTACGAGCAGTACTTC. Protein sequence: CSARDLQGQGFSYEQYF.

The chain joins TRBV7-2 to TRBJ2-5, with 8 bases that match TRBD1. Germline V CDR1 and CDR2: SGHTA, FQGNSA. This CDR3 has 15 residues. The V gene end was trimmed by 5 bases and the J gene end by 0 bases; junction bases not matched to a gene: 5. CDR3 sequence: CASSLTGGYQETQYF. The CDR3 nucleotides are TGTGCCAGCAGCCTCACAGGGGGATACCAAGAGACCCAGTACTTC.

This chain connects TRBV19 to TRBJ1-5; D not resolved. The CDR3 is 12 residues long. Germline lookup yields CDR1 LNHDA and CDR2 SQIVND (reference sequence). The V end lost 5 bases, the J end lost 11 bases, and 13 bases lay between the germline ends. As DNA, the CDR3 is TGTGCCAGTAGTCTACGGACCGGCGCCCAGCATTTT. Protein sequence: CASSLRTGAQHF.

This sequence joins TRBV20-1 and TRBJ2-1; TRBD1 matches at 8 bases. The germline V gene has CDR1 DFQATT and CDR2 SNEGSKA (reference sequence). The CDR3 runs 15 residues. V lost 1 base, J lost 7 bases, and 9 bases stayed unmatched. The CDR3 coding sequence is TGCAGTGCTAGAGCTCAAGCAAGGACAGGGAATGAGCAGTTCTTC. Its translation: CSARAQARTGNEQFF.

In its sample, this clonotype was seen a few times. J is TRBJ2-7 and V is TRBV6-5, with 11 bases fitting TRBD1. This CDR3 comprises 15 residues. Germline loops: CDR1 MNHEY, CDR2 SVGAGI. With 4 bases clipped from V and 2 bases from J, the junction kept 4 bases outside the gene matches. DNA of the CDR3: TGTGCCAGCAGTTGGGGGACAGGGGGACCCTACGAGCAGTACTTC. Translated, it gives CASSWGTGGPYEQYF.

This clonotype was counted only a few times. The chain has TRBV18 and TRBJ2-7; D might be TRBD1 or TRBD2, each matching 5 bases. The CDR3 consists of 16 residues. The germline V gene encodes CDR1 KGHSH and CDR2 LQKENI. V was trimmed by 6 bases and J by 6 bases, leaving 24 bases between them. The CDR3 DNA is TGTGCCAGCTCGCCCAACTATAACGGGGCGTCATCCGAGCAGTACTTC. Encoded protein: CASSPNYNGASSEQYF.

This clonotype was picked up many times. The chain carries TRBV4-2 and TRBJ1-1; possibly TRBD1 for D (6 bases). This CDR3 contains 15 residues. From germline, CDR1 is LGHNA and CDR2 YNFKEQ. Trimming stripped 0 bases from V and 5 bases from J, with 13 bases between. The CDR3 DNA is TGTGCCAGCAGCCAAGATAAGAGGGGGTGGACTGAAGCTTTCTTT. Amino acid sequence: CASSQDKRGWTEAFF.

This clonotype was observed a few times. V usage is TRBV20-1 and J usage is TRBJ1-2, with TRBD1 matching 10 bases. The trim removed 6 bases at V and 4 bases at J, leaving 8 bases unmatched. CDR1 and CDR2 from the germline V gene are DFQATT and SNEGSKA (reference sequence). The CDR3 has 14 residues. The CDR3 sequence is CSAPPGQGFYGYTF. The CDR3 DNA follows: TGCAGTGCCCCCCCGGGACAGGGGTTCTATGGCTACACCTTC.

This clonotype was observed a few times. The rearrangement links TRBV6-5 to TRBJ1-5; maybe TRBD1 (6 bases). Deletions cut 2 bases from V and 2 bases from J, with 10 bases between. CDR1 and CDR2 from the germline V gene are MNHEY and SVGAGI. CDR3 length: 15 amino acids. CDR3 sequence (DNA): TGTGCCAGCAGTTACGTGGGGGGCGGCAATCAGCCCCAGCATTTT. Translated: CASSYVGGGNQPQHF.

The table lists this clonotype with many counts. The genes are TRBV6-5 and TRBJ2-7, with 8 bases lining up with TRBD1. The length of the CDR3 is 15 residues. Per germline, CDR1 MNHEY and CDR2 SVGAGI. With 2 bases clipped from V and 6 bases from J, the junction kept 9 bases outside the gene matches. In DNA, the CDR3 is TGTGCCAGCAGTTACGGACAGGGACCGTTCGGCGAGCAGTACTTC. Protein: CASSYGQGPFGEQYF.

The CDR3 is CASSLPSGATETQYF. In DNA form, the CDR3 reads TGCGCCAGCAGCTTGCCTAGCGGGGCGACGGAGACCCAGTACTTC. The chain combines TRBV5-1 with TRBJ2-5, with 9 positions matching TRBD2. Germline V gene data show CDR1 as SGHRS and CDR2 as YFSETQ. The CDR3 spans 15 residues. With 1 base clipped from V and 5 bases from J, the junction kept 6 bases outside the gene matches.

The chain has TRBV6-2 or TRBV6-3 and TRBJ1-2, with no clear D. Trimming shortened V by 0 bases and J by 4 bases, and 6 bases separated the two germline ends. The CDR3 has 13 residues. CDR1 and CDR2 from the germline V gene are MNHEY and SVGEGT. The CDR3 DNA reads TGTGCCAGCAGTTACTCTCCTGTCTATGGCTACACCTTC. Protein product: CASSYSPVYGYTF.

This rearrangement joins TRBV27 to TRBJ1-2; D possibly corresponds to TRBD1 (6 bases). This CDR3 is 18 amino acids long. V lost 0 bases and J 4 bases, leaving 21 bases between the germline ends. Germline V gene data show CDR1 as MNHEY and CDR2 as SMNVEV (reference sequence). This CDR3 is CASSLSQFARGLTYGYTF. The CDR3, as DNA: TGTGCCAGCAGTTTATCCCAATTCGCCAGGGGACTAACCTATGGCTACACCTTC.

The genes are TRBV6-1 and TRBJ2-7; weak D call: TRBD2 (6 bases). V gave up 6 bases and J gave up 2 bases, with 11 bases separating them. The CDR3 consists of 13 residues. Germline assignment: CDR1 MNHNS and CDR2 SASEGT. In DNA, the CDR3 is TGTGCCAGCAGGGAGGGATCGGCCTACGAGCAGTACTTC. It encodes CASREGSAYEQYF.

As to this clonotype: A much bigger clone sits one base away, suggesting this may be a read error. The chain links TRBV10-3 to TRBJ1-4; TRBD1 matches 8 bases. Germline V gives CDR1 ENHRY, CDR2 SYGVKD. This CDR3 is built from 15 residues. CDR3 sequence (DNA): TGTGCCGTCAGTGAGCAGACAGGGGATTTCGAAAAACTGTTTTTT. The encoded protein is CAVSEQTGDFEKLFF.

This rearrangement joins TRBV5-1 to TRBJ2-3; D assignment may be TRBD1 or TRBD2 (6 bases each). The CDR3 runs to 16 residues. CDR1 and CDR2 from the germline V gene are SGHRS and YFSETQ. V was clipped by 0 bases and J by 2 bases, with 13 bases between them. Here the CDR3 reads CASSLGGGPNTDTQYF. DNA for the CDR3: TGCGCCAGCAGCTTGGGAGGGGGGCCGAACACAGATACGCAGTATTTT.

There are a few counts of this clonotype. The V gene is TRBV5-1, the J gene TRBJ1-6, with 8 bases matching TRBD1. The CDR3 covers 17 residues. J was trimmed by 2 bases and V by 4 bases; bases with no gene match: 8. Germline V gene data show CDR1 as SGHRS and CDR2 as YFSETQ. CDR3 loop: CASSPGPQGAYNSPLHF. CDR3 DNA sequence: TGCGCCAGCAGCCCGGGTCCACAGGGGGCCTATAATTCACCCCTCCACTTT.

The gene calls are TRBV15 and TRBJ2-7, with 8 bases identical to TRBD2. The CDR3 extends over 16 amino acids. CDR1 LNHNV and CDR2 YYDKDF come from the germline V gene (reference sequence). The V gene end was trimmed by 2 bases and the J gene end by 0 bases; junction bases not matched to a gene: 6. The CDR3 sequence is CATSRLGREASYEQYF. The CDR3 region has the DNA TGTGCCACCAGCAGACTTGGGCGGGAGGCCTCCTACGAGCAGTACTTC.